The present TCR beta chain was sequenced within a study of shared clonotypes between healthy human individuals. Deletions cut 1 base from V and 2 bases from J, with 14 bases between. CDR3 length: 16 residues. Germline V gene sequence: CDR1 SEHNR, CDR2 FQNEAQ (reference sequence). Libraries were prepared by immunoSEQ multiplex PCR; TCRdb keeps only in-frame clonotypes and omits some of them. Of more than 2 million clones listed, around 95% were seen once; the top ten hold approximately 0.13%. Sequenced: naive CD4+ T cells sorted from blood. Subset indicated: CD45RA+ positively selected. This clonotype was obtained from a young man in good health. V gene TRBV7-9 combines with J gene TRBJ1-2; no definite D call. DNA of the CDR3: TGTGCCAGCAGCTTAGAGGGTGTTTCTGTAAACTATGGCTACACCTTC. This gives the protein CASSLEGVSVNYGYTF.